The 23 T cell receptor beta chains given below trace back to one sample, sequenced in a study of neurological immune-mediated disorders. TCRdb processed the 5' RACE reads anew with MiXCR; each CDR3 protein has one entry. The data show roughly 46,000 distinct CDR3 sequences, with roughly 2% seen just once and roughly 2% held by the top ten. What was sequenced was PBMCs. The source of these receptors is a middle-aged woman with multiple sclerosis.

This clonotype has ten or more counts. This chain uses TRBV5-1 with TRBJ1-5; D not resolved. Trimming took off 2 bases at V and 6 bases at J, with 9 bases between the two ends. Germline lookup yields CDR1 SGHRS and CDR2 YFSETQ. CDR3 length: 13 amino acids. CDR3 sequence reads: CASSFIIGQPQHF. The CDR3 region has the DNA TGCGCCAGCAGCTTCATAATCGGTCAGCCCCAGCATTTT.

This clonotype has ten or more counts. The chain carries TRBV20-1 and TRBJ2-1, with D possibly being TRBD2 (5 bases). This CDR3 is 12 amino acids long. With 8 bases removed from V and 1 base from J, the gap between germline ends came to 9 bases. Germline V lookup: CDR1 DFQATT, CDR2 SNEGSKA (reference sequence). The CDR3 nucleotides are TGCAGTATGTCGGGGTCCTACAATGAGCAGTTCTTC. Protein: CSMSGSYNEQFF.

The table lists this clonotype with many counts. This chain connects TRBV3-1 to TRBJ2-5; unclear D gene. Germline loops: CDR1 LGHDT, CDR2 YNNKEL (reference sequence). The CDR3 extends over 12 amino acids. V dropped 0 bases and J dropped 5 bases, with 4 bases sitting between them. The CDR3 sequence: CASSQDLETQYF. CDR3 nucleotide sequence: TGTGCCAGCAGCCAAGATTTGGAGACCCAGTACTTC.

This clonotype has ten or more counts. This rearrangement joins TRBV3-1 to TRBJ2-7, with D possibly matching TRBD1 (6 bases). CDR1 is LGHDT and CDR2 is YNNKEL in the germline V gene (reference sequence). V was shortened by 1 base and J by 3 bases, with 10 bases between the two germline ends. The CDR3 spans 14 residues. The chain's CDR3 is CASSQAGTNYEQYF. The DNA of the CDR3 is TGTGCCAGCAGCCAAGCCGGGACAAACTACGAGCAGTACTTC.

This clonotype was seen at least ten times. The chain has TRBV24-1 and TRBJ2-3; D is unresolved. The CDR3 loop spans 13 amino acids. Per germline, CDR1 KGHDR and CDR2 SFDVKD. Trimming took off 6 bases at V and 2 bases at J, with 8 bases between the two ends. CDR3 sequence reads: CATSNGPTDTQYF. The CDR3 nucleotides read TGTGCCACCAGTAACGGACCCACAGATACGCAGTATTTT.

This clonotype occurred many times. The chain employs TRBV10-3 and TRBJ2-3; possibly TRBD2 for D (6 bases). CDR3 length: 17 amino acids. V lost 3 bases, J lost 1 base, and 17 bases lay in between. Germline V gives CDR1 ENHRY, CDR2 SYGVKD. CDR3 protein: CAISDMSGGRGTDTQYF. The DNA of the CDR3 is TGTGCCATCAGTGACATGAGTGGAGGGCGGGGCACAGATACGCAGTATTTT.

This clonotype occurred a few times. The CDR3 sequence: CASSLASNAGQPISYEQYF. CDR3 bases: TGCGCCAGCAGCTTGGCTAGTAATGCGGGACAGCCGATATCCTACGAGCAGTACTTC. The V call is TRBV5-1, the J call TRBJ2-7, with a weak D call TRBD1 (7 bases). V was pared by 0 bases and J by 1 base, with 23 bases between. Germline values: CDR1 SGHRS, CDR2 YFSETQ. This CDR3 spans 19 amino acids.

This clonotype appeared many times. The chain uses TRBV20-1 and TRBJ1-4; the D is unclear. CDR1 is DFQATT and CDR2 is SNEGSKA in the germline V gene (reference sequence). This CDR3 contains 15 residues. Trimming pared 4 bases from V and 6 bases from J, leaving 18 bases between. CDR3 sequence: CSANRAGLEDEKLFF. CDR3 bases: TGCAGTGCTAACCGAGCCGGACTGGAGGATGAAAAACTGTTTTTT.

This clonotype was seen many times. This rearrangement joins TRBV5-1 to TRBJ1-1; TRBD1 agrees at 7 bases. V trimming: 0 bases; J trimming: 1 base; junction bases outside the gene matches: 3. The germline gives CDR1 SGHRS, CDR2 YFSETQ. The CDR3 extends over 15 amino acids. CDR3 amino acids: CASSLVAGGNTEAFF. The CDR3 DNA follows: TGCGCCAGCAGCTTGGTGGCAGGGGGGAACACTGAAGCTTTCTTT.

This clonotype is termed medium-sized. This sequence joins TRBV10-3 and TRBJ2-3; 7 bases agree with TRBD2. The CDR3 sequence is 14 residues long. The V gene end was trimmed by 6 bases and the J gene end by 3 bases; junction bases not matched to a gene: 6. Per the germline V gene, CDR1 is ENHRY and CDR2 is SYGVKD. The CDR3 region has the DNA TGTGCCATCAGGGGAGGGGCCGCGACAGATACGCAGTATTTT. It encodes CAIRGGAATDTQYF.

This clonotype was detected many times. The V gene is TRBV20-1, the J gene TRBJ2-7; D remains unclear. This CDR3 comprises 12 residues. V shed 3 bases and J shed 1 base, with 7 bases lying between them. Germline loops: CDR1 DFQATT, CDR2 SNEGSKA (reference sequence). The CDR3, as DNA: TGCAGTGCTAGCGGCATGTCCTACGAGCAGTACTTC. Translating gives CSASGMSYEQYF.

In its sample, this clonotype was seen many times. The chain couples TRBV18 to TRBJ2-3; D is undetermined. V dropped 1 base and J dropped 1 base, with 6 bases sitting between them. Germline assignment: CDR1 KGHSH and CDR2 LQKENI. The CDR3 runs to 14 residues. Here the CDR3 reads CASSPLKGTDTQYF. The CDR3 DNA is TGTGCCAGCTCACCACTTAAGGGCACAGATACGCAGTATTTT.

This clonotype was seen ten or more times. The chain combines TRBV5-6 with TRBJ2-2; D remains ambiguous. Trimming took off 1 base at V and 8 bases at J, with 12 bases between the two ends. This CDR3 has 14 amino acids. Germline V gene data show CDR1 as SGHDT and CDR2 as YYEEEE. The CDR3: CASSLHGIIGELFF. The CDR3 bases are TGTGCCAGCAGCTTGCACGGCATTATTGGGGAGCTGTTTTTT.

This clonotype was found many times. The chain joins TRBV5-1 to TRBJ2-3, with a tentative D call TRBD1 (6 bases). The CDR3 runs to 15 residues. Trimming removed 4 bases at V and 8 bases at J, with 20 bases between. Germline CDR1 and CDR2: SGHRS and YFSETQ. The CDR3: CASSVGHPGGFTQYF. The CDR3 DNA is TGCGCCAGCAGCGTGGGACATCCTGGGGGATTTACGCAGTATTTT.

Details on this clonotype: This CDR3 fails to terminate in the conserved phenylalanine or tryptophan, so it likely reflects a read error. The chain uses TRBV12-3 or TRBV12-4 and TRBJ1-2, with 7 bases identical to TRBD1. This CDR3 contains 13 residues. Unmatched junction bases numbered 8, after V lost 10 bases and J lost 3 bases. The CDR3 DNA is TGTGCCACGAAAGTTACAGGGGACTATGGCTACACCAAC. Its protein is CATKVTGDYGYTN.

There are many counts of this clonotype. The gene calls are TRBV20-1 and TRBJ1-4, with a tentative D call TRBD1 (6 bases). Looked up from germline, CDR1 is DFQATT and CDR2 is SNEGSKA (reference sequence). The CDR3 length is 15 residues. The V and J ends lost 2 bases and 2 bases respectively, with 12 bases between them. CDR3 region: CSARPRTDTNEKLFF. DNA of the CDR3: TGCAGTGCTAGACCTAGGACAGATACTAATGAAAAACTGTTTTTT.

This clonotype was observed many times. The rearrangement joins TRBV4-2 to TRBJ2-3, with 8 bases matching TRBD2. CDR3 length: 16 amino acids. J gave up 0 bases and V 1 base, and 3 bases lay outside the gene matches. Germline V gene lookup returns CDR1 LGHNA and CDR2 YNFKEQ. CDR3 coding DNA: TGTGCCAGCAGCCAAGTCGCGGGGGGAAGCACAGATACGCAGTATTTT. Translated, it gives CASSQVAGGSTDTQYF.

This clonotype was recorded many times. The chain couples TRBV28 to TRBJ2-3; 10 bases are a match to TRBD1. This CDR3 region has 20 residues. With V trimmed by 5 bases and J by 1 base, 18 bases remained unmatched. Germline assignment: CDR1 MDHEN and CDR2 SYDVKM. This chain's CDR3 is CASSRLYDRGRSSRTDTQYF. Written as DNA, the CDR3 is TGTGCCAGCAGTAGGTTATACGACAGGGGGCGATCCTCCCGCACAGATACGCAGTATTTT.

This clonotype came up many times. The J gene is TRBJ2-7, the V gene TRBV29-1; no clear D. The V gene's germline CDR1 is SQVTM and CDR2 ANQGSEA. This CDR3 is 13 amino acids long. The germline V and J ends were trimmed by 0 bases and 1 base, with 7 bases remaining between them. This CDR3 reads CSVEDQASYEQYF. In nucleotides, the CDR3 is TGCAGCGTTGAAGATCAGGCTTCCTACGAGCAGTACTTC.

This clonotype was recorded at least ten times. V usage is TRBV20-1 and J usage is TRBJ1-2, with D uncertain. The CDR3 spans 12 residues. The germline V and J ends were trimmed by 0 bases and 4 bases, with 6 bases remaining between them. Per the germline V gene, CDR1 is DFQATT and CDR2 is SNEGSKA (reference sequence). CDR3 sequence: CSARDDAYGYTF. CDR3 nucleotides: TGCAGTGCTAGAGATGATGCCTATGGCTACACCTTC.

This clonotype was counted at least ten times. V gene TRBV6-2 or TRBV6-3 combines with J gene TRBJ2-1; the D is unclear. Germline V gene lookup returns CDR1 MNHEY and CDR2 SVGEGT. The CDR3 sequence is 11 residues long. V shed 7 bases and J shed 4 bases, with 5 bases lying between them. The CDR3 sequence is CASNRYNEQFF. CDR3 DNA sequence: TGTGCCAGCAACCGATACAATGAGCAGTTCTTC.

This clonotype was observed many times. The gene calls are TRBV15 and TRBJ2-1; D may be TRBD1 (5 bases). The germline CDR1 and CDR2 sequences are LNHNV and YYDKDF (reference sequence). The CDR3 totals 14 residues. Between the trimmed V and J ends, which lost 3 bases and 9 bases, there was a span of 15 bases. CDR3 sequence: CATSSPREVSEQFF. The DNA for the CDR3 is TGTGCCACCAGCAGCCCCAGGGAAGTGAGTGAGCAGTTCTTC.

This clonotype was detected ten times or more. The chain couples TRBV6-6 to TRBJ2-3; TRBD1 might be the D (6 bases). This CDR3 contains 12 residues. Germline CDR1 MNHNY, CDR2 SVGAGI (reference sequence). Trimming cost V 8 bases and J 4 bases, with 10 bases left between them. CDR3 coding DNA: TGTGCCAGCCAGGGGAATCCAGATACGCAGTATTTT. Translated: CASQGNPDTQYF.